This T cell receptor beta chain is from a study of vaccination effects on CD4 cells after COVID-19. Per germline, CDR1 SGHDN and CDR2 FVKESK. V was pared by 5 bases and J by 4 bases, with 5 bases between. The CDR3 contains 11 residues. Sequencing followed a ViraFEST assay step that expanded antigen-specific CD4+ T cells with viral peptide pools. Subsequent to roughly 9 days of culture, CD4+ T cells were isolated. Each participant received a vaccine that was either BNT162b2 or mRNA-1273, given as two doses. The culture medium for two million PBMC per well included 9.5 to 10 IU/ml IL-2 and roughly 10 ug/ml peptides. The authors replaced half the medium with IL-2 medium on days 3 and 7. General study results and limits: A shortage of convalescent patients and an absence of early post-infection timepoints characterized the study. Within healthy vaccinees, only 1 of 255 vaccine-induced clones displayed cross-reactivity with common cold coronaviruses.

Clones were sequenced by immunoSEQ multiplex PCR, and TCRdb holds only the in-frame ones, with some missing. This table has 20,000 to 25,000 clones, roughly two thirds appearing once. This clone was counted only a few times. The target antigen is unknown. This sequence was found in a human donor who received a COVID-19 vaccine. The V call is TRBV14, the J call TRBJ1-2; the D is unclear. The source was CD4+ T cells from PBMCs cultured with SARS-CoV-2 spike peptides, collected after COVID-19 vaccination. The CDR3 bases are TGTGCCAGCAGCAAGGGCTATGGCTACACCTTC. This sequence encodes CASSKGYGYTF.